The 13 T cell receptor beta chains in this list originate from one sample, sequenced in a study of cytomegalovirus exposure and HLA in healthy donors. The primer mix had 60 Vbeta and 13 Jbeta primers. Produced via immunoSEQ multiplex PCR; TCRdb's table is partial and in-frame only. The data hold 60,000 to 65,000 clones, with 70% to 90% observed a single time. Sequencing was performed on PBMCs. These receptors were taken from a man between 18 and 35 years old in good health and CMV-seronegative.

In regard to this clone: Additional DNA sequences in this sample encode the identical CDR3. CDR3 in amino acids: CASRTGTGGSEQFF. The CDR3 DNA reads TGTGCCAGTAGGACCGGGACAGGGGGCAGTGAGCAGTTCTTC. J is TRBJ2-1 and V is TRBV6-1; 12 positions match TRBD1. The germline V gene encodes CDR1 MNHNS and CDR2 SASEGT. The CDR3 contains 14 residues. Unmatched junction bases numbered 9, after V lost 9 bases and J lost 9 bases.

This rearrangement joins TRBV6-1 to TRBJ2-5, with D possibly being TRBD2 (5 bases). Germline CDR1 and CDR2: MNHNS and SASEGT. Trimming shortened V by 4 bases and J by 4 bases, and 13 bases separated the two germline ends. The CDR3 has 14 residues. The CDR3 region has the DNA TGTGCCAGCAGTGTCAGAGCCCGGGGAGAGACCCAGTACTTC. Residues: CASSVRARGETQYF.

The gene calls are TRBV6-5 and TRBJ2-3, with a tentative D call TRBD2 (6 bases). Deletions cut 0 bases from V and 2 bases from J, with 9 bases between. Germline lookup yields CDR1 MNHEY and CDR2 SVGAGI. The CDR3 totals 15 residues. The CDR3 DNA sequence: TGTGCCAGCAGTTACTCGGGACTTTTCACAGATACGCAGTATTTT. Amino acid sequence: CASSYSGLFTDTQYF.

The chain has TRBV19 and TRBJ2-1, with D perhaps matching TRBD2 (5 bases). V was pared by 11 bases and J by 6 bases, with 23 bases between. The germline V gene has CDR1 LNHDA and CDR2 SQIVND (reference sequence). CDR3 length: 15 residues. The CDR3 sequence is CASKRLPEPSNEQFF. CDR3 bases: TGTGCCTCAAAACGACTACCAGAACCTTCCAATGAGCAGTTCTTC.

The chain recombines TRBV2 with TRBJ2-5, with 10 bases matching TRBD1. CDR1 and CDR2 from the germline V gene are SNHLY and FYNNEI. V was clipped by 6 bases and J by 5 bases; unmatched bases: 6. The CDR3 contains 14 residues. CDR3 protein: CASSQTGGMETQYF. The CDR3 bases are TGTGCCAGCAGCCAGACAGGGGGCATGGAGACCCAGTACTTC.

The DNA of the CDR3 is TGCAGCGTTGAGGGTTGGGAGGGGCCGAGCTCCTACAATGAGCAGTTCTTC. Residues: CSVEGWEGPSSYNEQFF. The V and J genes are TRBV29-1 and TRBJ2-1; 7 nucleotides line up with TRBD2. Looked up from germline, CDR1 is SQVTM and CDR2 is ANQGSEA. V shed 3 bases and J 0 bases; nucleotides not matched to a gene: 11. The CDR3 spans 17 residues.

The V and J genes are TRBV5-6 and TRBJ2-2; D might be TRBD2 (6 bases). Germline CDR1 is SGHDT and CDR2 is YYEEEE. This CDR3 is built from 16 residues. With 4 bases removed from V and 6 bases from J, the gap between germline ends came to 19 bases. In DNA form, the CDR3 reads TGTGCCAGCAGCCTGGAAGGCCACCCGGGAGCCGGGGAGCTGTTTTTT. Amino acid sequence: CASSLEGHPGAGELFF.

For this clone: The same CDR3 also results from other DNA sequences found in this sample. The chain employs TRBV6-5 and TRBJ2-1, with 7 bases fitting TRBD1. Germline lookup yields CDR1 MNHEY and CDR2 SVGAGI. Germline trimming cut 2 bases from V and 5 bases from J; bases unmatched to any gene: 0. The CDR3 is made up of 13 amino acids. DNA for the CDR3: TGTGCCAGCAGTTACGGGACAGACAATGAGCAGTTCTTC. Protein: CASSYGTDNEQFF.

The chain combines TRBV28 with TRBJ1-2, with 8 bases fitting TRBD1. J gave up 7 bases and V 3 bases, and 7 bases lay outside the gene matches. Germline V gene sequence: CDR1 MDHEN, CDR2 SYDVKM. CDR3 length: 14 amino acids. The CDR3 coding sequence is TGTGCCAGCAGTTTTGATGGACAGGGTAGTGGCTACACCTTC. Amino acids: CASSFDGQGSGYTF.

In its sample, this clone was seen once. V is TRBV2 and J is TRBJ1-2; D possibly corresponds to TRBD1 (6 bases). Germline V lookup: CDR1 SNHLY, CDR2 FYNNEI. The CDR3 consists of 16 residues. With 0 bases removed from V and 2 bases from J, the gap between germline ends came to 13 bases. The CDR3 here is CASSEAGGGENYGYTF. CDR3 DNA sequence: TGTGCCAGCAGTGAAGCAGGGGGGGGCGAAAACTATGGCTACACCTTC.

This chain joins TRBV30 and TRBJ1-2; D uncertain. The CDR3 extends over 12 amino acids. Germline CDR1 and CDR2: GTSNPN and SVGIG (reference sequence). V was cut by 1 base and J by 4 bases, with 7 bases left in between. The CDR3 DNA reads TGTGCCTGGAGTGGGCAGATCTATGGCTACACCTTC. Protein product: CAWSGQIYGYTF.

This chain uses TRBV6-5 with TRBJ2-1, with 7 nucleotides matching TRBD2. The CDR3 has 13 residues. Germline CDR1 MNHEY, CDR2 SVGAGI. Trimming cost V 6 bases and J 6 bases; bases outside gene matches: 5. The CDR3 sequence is CASSGAGRNEQFF. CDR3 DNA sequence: TGTGCCAGCAGCGGAGCGGGGCGCAATGAGCAGTTCTTC.

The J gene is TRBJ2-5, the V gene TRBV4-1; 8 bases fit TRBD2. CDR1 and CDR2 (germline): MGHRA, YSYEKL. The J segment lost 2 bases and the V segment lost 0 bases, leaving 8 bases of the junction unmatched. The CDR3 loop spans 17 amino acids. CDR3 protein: CASSQDRETSGQETQYF. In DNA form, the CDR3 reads TGCGCCAGCAGCCAAGATCGGGAAACTAGCGGACAAGAGACCCAGTACTTC.